The present TCR beta chain was sequenced within a study of OX40 agonist ivuxolimab in advanced cancers. Background on the study: Patients were dosed with the agonistic anti-OX40 (CD134) antibody ivuxolimab. Study observations and caveats: Dosing at 0.1 to 3.0 mg/kg was accompanied by clonal expansion of CD4+ and CD8+ blood T cells by week 6. On average, CD8+ T cells had more expanded clones than CD4+. The antigens recognized by the expanded peripheral T cells, that is their antigen specificity, were not determined.

This clone came up once. Its matching antigen is unknown. This CDR3 comprises 10 residues. Method: immunoSEQ multiplex PCR; TCRdb's copy keeps in-frame clones and lacks some. This table holds fewer than 55,000 clones, roughly nine tenths found once. The receptor's source is an adult with an advanced solid tumor such as melanoma, head and neck, liver or kidney cancer. V usage is TRBV21-1 and J usage is TRBJ2-1. TRBV21-1 is tagged as a pseudogene. Sequenced material: CD4+ or CD8+ T cells sorted from blood, taken in a trial of the OX40 agonist ivuxolimab. CDR3 coding DNA: TGTGCCAGCAGGGGGAATGAGCAGTTCTTC. Translation: CASRGNEQFF.